A single sample gave rise to the 16 T cell receptor beta chains below, sequenced in a study of PD-1 blockade in mismatch repair-deficient tumors (dated by TCRdb to 2015 to 2018). Libraries came from the immunoSEQ multiplex PCR assay. The source is immuneACCESS, and TCRdb retained only in-frame sequences with V and J called. Part of the clones is not carried over; for the studies checked, unresolved V genes explain less than half of this, and the remainder is unexplained. The sample table records 120,000 or so clones; 85% to 90% of these occur just once. The ten largest clones take up roughly 14% of the sample. Sequencing used peripheral blood, obtained 44 weeks after starting pembrolizumab. These receptors originate from an adult with mismatch repair-deficient cancer.

V and J are TRBV7-2 and TRBJ2-1; the D gene is possibly TRBD2 (6 bases). Per the germline V gene, CDR1 is SGHTA and CDR2 is FQGNSA. The CDR3 totals 17 residues. The ends were cut back, 4 bases at V and 5 bases at J, with 21 bases in the middle. CDR3 protein: CASSSPRDGGVHNEQFF. The CDR3 coding sequence is TGTGCCAGCAGCTCCCCTCGTGATGGCGGGGTGCACAATGAGCAGTTCTTC.

The J gene is TRBJ2-7, the V gene TRBV27; 8 nucleotides match TRBD1. There are 14 residues in the CDR3. Germline V gene lookup returns CDR1 MNHEY and CDR2 SMNVEV (reference sequence). Trimming cost V 5 bases and J 5 bases; bases outside gene matches: 8. As DNA, the CDR3 is TGTGCCAGCAGTCCAAGACAGGGGTTCCACGAGCAGTACTTC. It is translated as CASSPRQGFHEQYF.

The rearrangement joins TRBV18 to TRBJ2-2, with no clear D. Per the germline V gene, CDR1 is KGHSH and CDR2 is LQKENI. This CDR3 comprises 14 residues. V was trimmed by 1 base and J by 1 base, leaving 4 bases between them. CDR3 amino acids: CASSPQGNTGELFF. The DNA of the CDR3 is TGTGCCAGCTCACCACAGGGGAACACCGGGGAGCTGTTTTTT.

For the CDR3, the DNA is TGTGCCAGCAGCCAACAGTCTCGGTCCAGGGGGACCTACGAGCAGTACTTC. Amino acids: CASSQQSRSRGTYEQYF. The chain recombines TRBV14 with TRBJ2-7, with 7 bases fitting TRBD1. The germline V gene encodes CDR1 SGHDN and CDR2 FVKESK. The CDR3 runs 17 residues. The V gene end was trimmed by 2 bases and the J gene end by 2 bases; junction bases not matched to a gene: 12.

This chain joins TRBV7-9 and TRBJ2-7, with a weak D call TRBD1 (6 bases). The V gene's germline CDR1 is SEHNR and CDR2 FQNEAQ (reference sequence). The CDR3 has 12 residues. V was shortened by 5 bases and J by 6 bases, with 11 bases between the two germline ends. The CDR3: CASSHTGSEQYF. The CDR3 bases are TGTGCCAGCAGCCACACAGGGAGCGAGCAGTACTTC. Together with reference TRBV7-9 and TRBJ2-7, the CDR3 gives the full variable domain: DTGVSQNPRHKITKRGQNVTFRCDPISEHNRLYWYRQTLGQGPEFLTYFQNEAQLEKSRLLSDRFSAERPKGSFSTLEIQRTEQGDSAMYLCASSHTGSEQYFGPGTRLTVT.

The chain recombines TRBV4-1 with TRBJ2-7, with D perhaps being TRBD1 or TRBD2 (5 bases each). Trimming shortened V by 0 bases and J by 7 bases, and 25 bases separated the two germline ends. CDR3 length: 18 residues. CDR1 is MGHRA, CDR2 YSYEKL, per germline. The CDR3 DNA reads as TGCGCCAGCAGCCAAGAAGACGGTGCCGGGACGGAGGTCTGGGAGCAGTACTTC. It is translated as CASSQEDGAGTEVWEQYF.

The gene calls are TRBV9 and TRBJ2-7; 11 nucleotides line up with TRBD2. J lost 5 bases, V lost 2 bases, and 6 bases had no gene match. CDR3 length equals 15 residues. Germline V CDR1 and CDR2: SGDLS, YYNGEE. DNA of the CDR3: TGTGCCAGCAGCGTGTTAGCGGGAGGGTACCACGAGCAGTACTTC. Protein: CASSVLAGGYHEQYF.

Only a few counts were recorded for this clone. The chain has TRBV18 and TRBJ2-7; 7 bases line up with TRBD1. J lost 6 bases, V lost 2 bases, and 7 bases had no gene match. The germline gives CDR1 KGHSH, CDR2 LQKENI. This CDR3 region has 14 residues. CDR3 protein: CASSPADRAGEQYF. In DNA, the CDR3 is TGTGCCAGCTCACCAGCCGACAGGGCCGGCGAGCAGTACTTC.

The gene calls are TRBV19 and TRBJ2-2, with 8 positions matching TRBD1. V lost 5 bases, J lost 0 bases, and 8 bases stayed unmatched. The CDR3 has 17 amino acids. The germline V gene encodes CDR1 LNHDA and CDR2 SQIVND (reference sequence). CDR3 bases: TGTGCCAGTAGTTTAACCCCAGGGGGCTCGAACACCGGGGAGCTGTTTTTT. Protein: CASSLTPGGSNTGELFF.

This sequence joins TRBV2 and TRBJ2-3, with 7 bases aligning to TRBD1. The trim removed 7 bases at V and 1 base at J, leaving 2 bases unmatched. In germline, CDR1 is SNHLY, CDR2 FYNNEI. This CDR3 comprises 13 residues. CDR3 sequence reads: CASITGGTDTQYF. The CDR3 DNA follows: TGTGCCAGCATAACAGGGGGCACAGATACGCAGTATTTT.

The chain combines TRBV7-9 with TRBJ1-3; 7 nucleotides match TRBD1. Germline V gene sequence: CDR1 SEHNR, CDR2 FQNEAQ (reference sequence). CDR3 size: 15 residues. V lost 2 bases and J lost 3; bases outside the gene matches: 4. The CDR3 protein is CASSLNRGFGNTIYF. The CDR3 DNA is TGTGCCAGCAGCTTAAACAGGGGTTTTGGAAACACCATATATTTT.

The chain has TRBV7-9 and TRBJ1-1; D is possibly TRBD1 (6 bases). With 5 bases removed from V and 4 bases from J, the gap between germline ends came to 14 bases. Germline V lookup: CDR1 SEHNR, CDR2 FQNEAQ (reference sequence). The CDR3 runs to 14 residues. This CDR3 is CASSRVEGGTEAFF. The CDR3 DNA sequence: TGTGCCAGCAGCCGCGTCGAGGGGGGCACTGAAGCTTTCTTT.

The J gene is TRBJ2-3, the V gene TRBV28, with 11 nucleotides matching TRBD2. The CDR3 is made up of 15 amino acids. V lost 5 bases, J lost 1 base, and 2 bases stayed unmatched. Germline lookup yields CDR1 MDHEN and CDR2 SYDVKM. CDR3 sequence (DNA): TGTGCCAGCAGTCCACTAGCGGGAGGCACAGATACGCAGTATTTT. This translates into CASSPLAGGTDTQYF.

V usage is TRBV27 and J usage is TRBJ2-1; 12 positions match TRBD1. The trim removed 7 bases at V and 8 bases at J, leaving 6 bases unmatched. CDR3 length: 14 residues. Germline V gives CDR1 MNHEY, CDR2 SMNVEV (reference sequence). The CDR3 sequence: CASTGTGGADEQFF. The DNA of the CDR3 is TGTGCCAGCACAGGGACAGGGGGCGCGGATGAGCAGTTCTTC.

The chain carries TRBV5-1 and TRBJ2-3; D uncertain. The ends were cut back, 0 bases at V and 0 bases at J, with 11 bases in the middle. The CDR3 contains 16 residues. Germline V gene sequence: CDR1 SGHRS, CDR2 YFSETQ. DNA of the CDR3: TGCGCCAGCAGCTTGGGACGGCAGGCTAGCACAGATACGCAGTATTTT. Amino acid sequence: CASSLGRQASTDTQYF.

V usage is TRBV2 and J usage is TRBJ2-5; unclear D gene. CDR1 and CDR2 (germline): SNHLY, FYNNEI. Trimming removed 4 bases from V and 3 bases from J, with 9 bases in between. The CDR3 totals 13 residues. The CDR3 spells CASSVSDKETQYF. CDR3 nucleotides: TGTGCCAGCAGTGTGTCCGATAAAGAGACCCAGTACTTC. The variable domain in full, completed from reference TRBV2 and TRBJ2-5, reads EPEVTQTPSHQVTQMGQEVILRCVPISNHLYFYWYRQILGQKVEFLVSFYNNEISEKSEIFDDQFSVERPDGSNFTLKIRSTKLEDSAMYFCASSVSDKETQYFGPGTRLLVL.